This entry describes one T cell receptor beta chain. The assay was immunoSEQ multiplex PCR, and TCRdb's table has in-frame clones only and misses some. The sample contains fewer than 400,000 clones, roughly 90% of which appear only once. This specimen belongs to a study of blood T cell repertoires in COVID-19. In the study overall: Sites in the United States, Italy and Spain provided acute and convalescent COVID-19 samples.

Trimming removed 5 bases from V and 11 bases from J; junction bases left unmatched: 8. The CDR3 has 12 residues. From germline, CDR1 is MDHEN and CDR2 SYDVKM. The rearrangement uses TRBV28 and TRBJ1-1; TRBD1 aligns across 7 bases. Sequencing was carried out using peripheral blood. This TCR came from a woman in her 30s with COVID-19, enrolled during active disease. CDR3 nucleotides: TGTGCCAGCAGTCAAAACAGGGGTTGGGCTTTCTTT. Protein product: CASSQNRGWAFF.